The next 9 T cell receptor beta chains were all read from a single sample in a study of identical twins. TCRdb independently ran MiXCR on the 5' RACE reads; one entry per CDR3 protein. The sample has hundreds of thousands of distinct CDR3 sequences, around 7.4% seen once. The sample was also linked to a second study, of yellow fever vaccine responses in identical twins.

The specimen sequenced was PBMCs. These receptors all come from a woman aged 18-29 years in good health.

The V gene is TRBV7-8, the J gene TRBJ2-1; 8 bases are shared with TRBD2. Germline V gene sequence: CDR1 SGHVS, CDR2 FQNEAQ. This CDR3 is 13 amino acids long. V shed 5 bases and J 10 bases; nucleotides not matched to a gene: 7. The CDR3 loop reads CASSPAEREEQFF. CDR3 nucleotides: TGTGCCAGCAGCCCGGCGGAGCGGGAGGAGCAGTTCTTC.

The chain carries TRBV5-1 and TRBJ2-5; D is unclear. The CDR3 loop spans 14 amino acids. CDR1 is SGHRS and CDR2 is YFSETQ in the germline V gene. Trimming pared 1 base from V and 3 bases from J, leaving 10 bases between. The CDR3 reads CASSLSMAEETQYF. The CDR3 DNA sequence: TGCGCCAGCAGCTTGTCCATGGCAGAAGAGACCCAGTACTTC.

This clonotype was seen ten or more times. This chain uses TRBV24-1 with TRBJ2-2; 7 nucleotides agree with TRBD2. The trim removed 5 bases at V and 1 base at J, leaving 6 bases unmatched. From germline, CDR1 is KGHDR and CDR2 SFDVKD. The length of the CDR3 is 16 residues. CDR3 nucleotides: TGTGCCACCAGTGCCTACGGCGGGGGGAACACCGGGGAGCTGTTTTTT. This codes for CATSAYGGGNTGELFF.

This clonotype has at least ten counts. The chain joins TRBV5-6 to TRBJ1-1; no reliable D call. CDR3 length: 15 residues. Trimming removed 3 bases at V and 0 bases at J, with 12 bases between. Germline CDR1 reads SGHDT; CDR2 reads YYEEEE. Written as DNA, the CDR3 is TGTGCCAGCAGCTGGGGTGTTTTTATGAACACTGAAGCTTTCTTT. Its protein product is CASSWGVFMNTEAFF.

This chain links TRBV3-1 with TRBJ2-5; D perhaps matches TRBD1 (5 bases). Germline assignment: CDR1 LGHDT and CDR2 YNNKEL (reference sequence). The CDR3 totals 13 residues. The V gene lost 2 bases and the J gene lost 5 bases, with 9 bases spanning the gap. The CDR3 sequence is CASSQRGAETQYF. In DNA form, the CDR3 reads TGTGCCAGCAGCCAAAGGGGCGCCGAGACCCAGTACTTC.

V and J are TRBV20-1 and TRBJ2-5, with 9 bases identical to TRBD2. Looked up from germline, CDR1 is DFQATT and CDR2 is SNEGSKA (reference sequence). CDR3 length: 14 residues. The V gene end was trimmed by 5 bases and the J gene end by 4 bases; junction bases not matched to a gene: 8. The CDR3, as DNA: TGCAGTGCTGGTGTAGCGGGAGTAAGAGAGACCCAGTACTTC. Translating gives CSAGVAGVRETQYF.

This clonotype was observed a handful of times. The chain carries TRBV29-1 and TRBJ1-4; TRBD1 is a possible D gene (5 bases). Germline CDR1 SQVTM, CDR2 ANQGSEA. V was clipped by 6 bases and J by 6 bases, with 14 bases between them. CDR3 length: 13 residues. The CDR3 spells CSVRGPLDEKLFF. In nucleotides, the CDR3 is TGCAGCGTGCGGGGCCCCCTGGATGAAAAACTGTTTTTT.

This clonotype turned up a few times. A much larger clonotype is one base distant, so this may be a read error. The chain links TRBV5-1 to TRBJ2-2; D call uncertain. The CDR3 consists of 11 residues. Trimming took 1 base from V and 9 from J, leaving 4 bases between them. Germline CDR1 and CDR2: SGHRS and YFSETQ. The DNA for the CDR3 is TGCGCCAGCAGCTTGAACTGGGAGCTGTTTTTT. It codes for CASSLNWELFF.

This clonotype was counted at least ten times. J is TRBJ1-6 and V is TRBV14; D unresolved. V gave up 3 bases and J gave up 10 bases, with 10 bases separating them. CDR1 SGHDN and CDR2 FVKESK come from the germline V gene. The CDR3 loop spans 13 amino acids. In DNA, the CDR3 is TGTGCCAGCAGCCAGTCCGTCGGGTCACCCCTCCACTTT. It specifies CASSQSVGSPLHF. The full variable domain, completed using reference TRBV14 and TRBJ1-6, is EAGVTQFPSHSVIEKGQTVTLRCDPISGHDNLYWYRRVMGKEIKFLLHFVKESKQDESGMPNNRFLAERTGGTYSTLKVQPAELEDSGVYFCASSQSVGSPLHFGNGTRLTVT.